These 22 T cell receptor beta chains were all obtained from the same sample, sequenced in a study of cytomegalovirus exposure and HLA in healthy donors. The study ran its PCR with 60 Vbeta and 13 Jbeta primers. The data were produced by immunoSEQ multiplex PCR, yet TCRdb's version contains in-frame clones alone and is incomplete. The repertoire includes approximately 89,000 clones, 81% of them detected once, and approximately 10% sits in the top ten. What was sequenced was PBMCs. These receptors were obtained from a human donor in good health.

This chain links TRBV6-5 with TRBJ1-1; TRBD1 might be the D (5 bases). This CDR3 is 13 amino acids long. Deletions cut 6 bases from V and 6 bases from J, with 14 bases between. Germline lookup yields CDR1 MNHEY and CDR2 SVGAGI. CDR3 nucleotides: TGTGCCAGCAGGCAACCGCGGGGCGCTGAAGCTTTCTTT. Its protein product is CASRQPRGAEAFF.

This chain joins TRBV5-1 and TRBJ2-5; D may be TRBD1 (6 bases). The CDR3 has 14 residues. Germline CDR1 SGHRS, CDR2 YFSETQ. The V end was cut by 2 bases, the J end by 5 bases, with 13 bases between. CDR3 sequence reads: CASSFGPTGETQYF. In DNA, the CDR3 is TGCGCCAGCAGCTTTGGCCCAACAGGGGAGACCCAGTACTTC. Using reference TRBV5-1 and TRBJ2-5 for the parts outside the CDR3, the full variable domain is KAGVTQTPRYLIKTRGQQVTLSCSPISGHRSVSWYQQTPGQGLQFLFEYFSETQRNKGNFPGRFSGRQFSNSRSEMNVSTLELGDSALYLCASSFGPTGETQYFGPGTRLLVL.

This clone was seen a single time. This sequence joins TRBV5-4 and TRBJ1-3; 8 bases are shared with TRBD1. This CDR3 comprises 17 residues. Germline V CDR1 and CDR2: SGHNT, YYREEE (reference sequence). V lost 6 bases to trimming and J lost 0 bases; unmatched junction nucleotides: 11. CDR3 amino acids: CASKAGGSLRSGNTIYF. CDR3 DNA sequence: TGTGCCAGCAAGGCAGGGGGCAGTCTGCGCTCTGGAAACACCATATATTTT.

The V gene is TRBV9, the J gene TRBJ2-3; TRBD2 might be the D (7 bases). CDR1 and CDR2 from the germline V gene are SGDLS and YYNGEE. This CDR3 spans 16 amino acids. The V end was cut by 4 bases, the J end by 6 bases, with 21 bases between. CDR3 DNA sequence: TGTGCCAGCAGCCCCCCCCAAAGGAGGGGGGGTGATACGCAGTATTTT. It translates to CASSPPQRRGGDTQYF.

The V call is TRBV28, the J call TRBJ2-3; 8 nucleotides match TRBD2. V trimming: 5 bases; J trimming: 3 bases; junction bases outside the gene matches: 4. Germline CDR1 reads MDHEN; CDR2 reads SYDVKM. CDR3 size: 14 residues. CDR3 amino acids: CASSTSGPTDTQYF. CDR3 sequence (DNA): TGTGCCAGCAGTACTAGCGGTCCGACAGATACGCAGTATTTT.

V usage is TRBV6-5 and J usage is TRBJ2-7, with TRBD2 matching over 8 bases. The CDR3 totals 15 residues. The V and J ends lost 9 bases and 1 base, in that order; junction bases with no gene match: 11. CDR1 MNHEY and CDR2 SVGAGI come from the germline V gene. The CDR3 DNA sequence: TGTGCCAGTCACCGAAGGAGCGGGGGTTCCTACGAGCAGTACTTC. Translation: CASHRRSGGSYEQYF.

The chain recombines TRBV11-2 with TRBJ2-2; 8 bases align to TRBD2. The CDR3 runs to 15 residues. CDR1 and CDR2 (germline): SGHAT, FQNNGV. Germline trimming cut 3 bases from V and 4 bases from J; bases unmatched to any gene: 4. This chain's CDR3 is CASSFLSGGTGELFF. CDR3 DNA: TGTGCCAGCAGCTTTTTGAGCGGGGGCACCGGGGAGCTGTTTTTT.

The DNA of the CDR3 is TGCGCCAGCAGCTTGACAGGGGGCGTTGGGGAGACCCAGTACTTC. This translates into CASSLTGGVGETQYF. The rearrangement uses TRBV5-1 and TRBJ2-5, with 9 bases matching TRBD1. CDR3 length equals 15 residues. The J segment lost 5 bases and the V segment lost 1 base, leaving 6 bases of the junction unmatched. CDR1 is SGHRS, CDR2 YFSETQ, per germline.

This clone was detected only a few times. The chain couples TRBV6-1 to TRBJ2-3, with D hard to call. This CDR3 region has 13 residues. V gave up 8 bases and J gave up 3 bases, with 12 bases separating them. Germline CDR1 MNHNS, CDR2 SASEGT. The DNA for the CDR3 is TGTGCCAGCCGAACAGATCTAACAGATACGCAGTATTTT. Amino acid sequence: CASRTDLTDTQYF.

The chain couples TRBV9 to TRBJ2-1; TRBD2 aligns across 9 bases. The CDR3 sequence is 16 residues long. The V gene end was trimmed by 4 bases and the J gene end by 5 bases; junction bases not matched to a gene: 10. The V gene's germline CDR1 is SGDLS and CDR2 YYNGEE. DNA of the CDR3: TGTGCCAGCAGCCCGGGGGGCGGGGGGGCCCACAATGAGCAGTTCTTC. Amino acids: CASSPGGGGAHNEQFF.

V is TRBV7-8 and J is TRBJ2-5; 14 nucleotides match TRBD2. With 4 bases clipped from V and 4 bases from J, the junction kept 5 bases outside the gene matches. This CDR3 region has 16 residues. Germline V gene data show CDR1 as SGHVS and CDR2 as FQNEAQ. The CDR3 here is CASSSWGLAGVETQYF. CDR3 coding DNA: TGTGCCAGCAGCTCATGGGGACTAGCGGGAGTAGAGACCCAGTACTTC.

The DNA of the CDR3 is TGTGCCAGCAGTGAACCCCCCGGTACGAAGCAGTACTTC. Its translation: CASSEPPGTKQYF. This rearrangement joins TRBV25-1 to TRBJ2-7; D is uncertain. V lost 2 bases and J 8 bases, leaving 13 bases between the germline ends. The CDR3 length is 13 residues. CDR1 is MGHDK and CDR2 is SYGVNS in the germline V gene.

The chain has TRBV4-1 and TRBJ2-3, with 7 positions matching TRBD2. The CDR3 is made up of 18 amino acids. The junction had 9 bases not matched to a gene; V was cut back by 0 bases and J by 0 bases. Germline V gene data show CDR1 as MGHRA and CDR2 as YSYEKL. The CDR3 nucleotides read TGCGCCAGCAGCCAAGATAGGCTAGCGGAGACTAGCACAGATACGCAGTATTTT. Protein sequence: CASSQDRLAETSTDTQYF.

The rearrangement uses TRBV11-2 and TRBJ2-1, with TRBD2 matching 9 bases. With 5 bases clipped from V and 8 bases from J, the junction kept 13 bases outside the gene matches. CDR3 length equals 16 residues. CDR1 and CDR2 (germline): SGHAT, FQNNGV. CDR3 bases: TGTGCCAGCAGCCGTACCCTACGCGGGGGGGCCCATGAGCAGTTCTTC. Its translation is CASSRTLRGGAHEQFF.

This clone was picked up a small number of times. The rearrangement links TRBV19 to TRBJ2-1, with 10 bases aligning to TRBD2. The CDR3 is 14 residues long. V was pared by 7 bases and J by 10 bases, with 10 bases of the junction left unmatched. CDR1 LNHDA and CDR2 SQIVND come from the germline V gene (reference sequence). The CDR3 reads CASMKREGNREQFF. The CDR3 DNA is TGTGCCAGTATGAAGCGGGAGGGTAATCGCGAGCAGTTCTTC. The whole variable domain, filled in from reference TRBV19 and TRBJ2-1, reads DGGITQSPKYLFRKEGQNVTLSCEQNLNHDAMYWYRQDPGQGLRLIYYSQIVNDFQKGDIAEGYSVSREKKESFPLTVTSAQKNPTAFYLCASMKREGNREQFFGPGTRLTVL.

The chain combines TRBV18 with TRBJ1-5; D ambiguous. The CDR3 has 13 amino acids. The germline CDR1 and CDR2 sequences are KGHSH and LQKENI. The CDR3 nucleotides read TGTGCAAGCCAGGTCGATAGCAATCAGCCCCAGCATTTT. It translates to CASQVDSNQPQHF.

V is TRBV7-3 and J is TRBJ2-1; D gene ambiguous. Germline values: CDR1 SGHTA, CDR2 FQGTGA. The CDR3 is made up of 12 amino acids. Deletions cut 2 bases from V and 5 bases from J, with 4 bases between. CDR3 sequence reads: CASSLSDNEQFF. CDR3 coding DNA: TGTGCCAGCAGCTTATCCGACAATGAGCAGTTCTTC.

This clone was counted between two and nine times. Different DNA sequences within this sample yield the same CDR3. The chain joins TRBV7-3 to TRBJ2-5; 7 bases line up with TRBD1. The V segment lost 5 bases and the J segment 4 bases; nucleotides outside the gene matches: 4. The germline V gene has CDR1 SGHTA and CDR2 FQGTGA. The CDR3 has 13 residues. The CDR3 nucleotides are TGTGCCAGCAGCAGGGACAGAGGAGAGACCCAGTACTTC. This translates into CASSRDRGETQYF.

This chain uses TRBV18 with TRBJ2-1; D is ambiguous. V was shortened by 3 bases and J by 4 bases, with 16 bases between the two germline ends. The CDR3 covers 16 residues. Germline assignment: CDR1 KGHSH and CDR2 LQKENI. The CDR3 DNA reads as TGTGCCAGCTCACCGCAAAATAGTGGAGCGTACAATGAGCAGTTCTTC. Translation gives CASSPQNSGAYNEQFF.

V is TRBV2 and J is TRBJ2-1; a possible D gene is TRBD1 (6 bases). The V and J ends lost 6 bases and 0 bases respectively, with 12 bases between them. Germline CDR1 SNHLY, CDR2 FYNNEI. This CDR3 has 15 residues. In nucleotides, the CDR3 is TGTGCCAGCAGCCCCCAGGGGAGCTCCTACAATGAGCAGTTCTTC. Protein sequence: CASSPQGSSYNEQFF.

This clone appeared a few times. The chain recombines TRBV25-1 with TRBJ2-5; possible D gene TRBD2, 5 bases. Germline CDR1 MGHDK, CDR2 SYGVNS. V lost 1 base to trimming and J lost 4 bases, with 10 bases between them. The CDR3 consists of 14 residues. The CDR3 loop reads CASSESEGRETQYF. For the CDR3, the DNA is TGTGCCAGCAGTGAATCCGAGGGCCGAGAGACCCAGTACTTC.

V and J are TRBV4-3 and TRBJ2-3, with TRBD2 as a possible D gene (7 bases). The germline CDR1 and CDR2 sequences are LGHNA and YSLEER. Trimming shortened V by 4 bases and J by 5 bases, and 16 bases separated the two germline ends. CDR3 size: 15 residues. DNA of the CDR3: TGCGCCAGCAGCCCAGCCGCGGGGGCAGGAGATACGCAGTATTTT. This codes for CASSPAAGAGDTQYF.